This TCR beta chain appears in the sequencing data of a study of T-cell memory formation after mild COVID-19. Study details: Clusters were largely donor specific.

Study results and caveats: Clones shrinking between day 15 and 85 showed a balanced CD4/CD8 split, and those that grew later tilted toward CD4+. Memory from before infection featured some responding clones, which suggests cross-reactive memory joined.

This CDR3 has 15 residues. Germline V gene data show CDR1 as KGHDR and CDR2 as SFDVKD. The V end was cut by 3 bases, the J end by 1 base, with 10 bases between. The table lists this clonotype with a few counts. Antigen unknown. UMIs and sample barcodes were carried by the TCR alpha and TCR beta cDNA libraries that 5'RACE produced using constant-segment primers. MiXCR, run by TCRdb on the 5' RACE reads, gives a single entry per CDR3 protein. The data contain 200,000 to 250,000 distinct CDR3 sequences, over 9.5% of them singletons. This TCR was recovered from a man younger than 30 who had mild COVID-19 (a few samples of this study predate the infection). Cell type and time point are not known. Material for sequencing was PBMCs or a T cell subset sorted from them (not recorded which). The chain carries TRBV24-1 and TRBJ2-3; D remains ambiguous. The CDR3: CATSDDRAGTDTQYF. CDR3 nucleotides: TGTGCCACCAGTGATGATCGGGCCGGCACAGATACGCAGTATTTT.